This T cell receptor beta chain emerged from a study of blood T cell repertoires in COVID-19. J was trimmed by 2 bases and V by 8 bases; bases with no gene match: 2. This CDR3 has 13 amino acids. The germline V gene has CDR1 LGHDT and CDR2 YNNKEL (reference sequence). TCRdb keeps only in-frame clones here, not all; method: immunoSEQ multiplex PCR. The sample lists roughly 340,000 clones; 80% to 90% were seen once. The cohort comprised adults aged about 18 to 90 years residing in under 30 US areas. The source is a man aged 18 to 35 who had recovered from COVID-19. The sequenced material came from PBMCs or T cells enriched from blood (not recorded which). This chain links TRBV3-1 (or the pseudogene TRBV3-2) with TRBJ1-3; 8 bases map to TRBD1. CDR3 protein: CASGQGTGNTIYF. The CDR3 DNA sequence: TGTGCCAGCGGACAGGGTACTGGAAACACCATATATTTT.